This entry describes one T cell receptor (beta chain). Its antigen is still unknown. No base qualities exist here, and no much larger clone lies one base off it. The germline ends are 8 bases apart after V is trimmed by 5 bases and J by 3 bases. There are 13 amino acids in the CDR3, from cysteine to phenylalanine inclusive. CDR3 DNA is the only sequence kept; it has 39 bases, read in frame from the first base. CDR1 and CDR2 are read off the germline V gene as SGHAT and FQNNGV. Enrolling through a virtual design, the prospective study's participants ranged in age from about 18 to 89 years and lived across roughly 24 United States geographic areas. In the prospective study, cohorts were assigned on the basis of participant-reported clinical history obtained from a screening survey and a study questionnaire. Recovered participants in ImmuneRACE Cohort 3 were defined by two consecutive negative NP/OP PCR tests, clearance by a healthcare professional, or resolution of symptoms. In the prospective study, whole blood, serum and a nasopharyngeal or oropharyngeal swab were collected from each participant by mobile phlebotomists. Additional blood draws and questionnaires over an approximately two-month period could optionally be provided by prospective study participants. Prospective study blood samples were shipped either frozen or at room temperature before DNA extraction.

TCRbeta CDR3 regions were amplified from genomic DNA using the immunoSEQ Assay, a bias-controlled multiplex PCR. Per the source publication's procedure: Within the assay, amplification of reference gene primers was used to estimate how many nucleated cells each sample contained. To quantify the absolute abundance of each unique TCRbeta CDR3 rearrangement, sequence reads were collapsed and filtered. For each sample, productive Simpson clonality was calculated by taking the square root of Simpson's diversity index across productive rearrangements. TCRdb stores this immuneACCESS table with in-frame sequences only. Part of the clones is absent; in the studies checked, under half of the shortfall reflects unresolved V genes, and no reason is known for the rest. V, J and clone size are taken as reported in that table, and D and trimming were inferred from the DNA itself. The sample has a few hundred thousand clones on record, under 90% of them singletons. Around 1.9% of the sample goes to the ten largest clones.

This record comes from a study of blood T cell repertoires in COVID-19 (dated by TCRdb to 2019 to 2021). For context, the study as a whole: The collaborator samples originated in the United States, Italy and Spain and spanned the acute and convalescent phases of COVID-19. The repertoires were released in a freely available public database intended as a resource for research on the immune response to SARS-CoV-2. Where HLA class I and class II types were available, the types were taken from metadata supplied by the sample provider, not from assay-based typing. Nearly every sample came with metadata listing a de-identified subject ID, COVID-19 status, age in years and sex. The samples were drawn from two sources: the first 160 participants of the ongoing ImmuneRACE study, and about 1,300 subjects contributed by 6 global collaborators. The prospective study material was composed of cDNA or gDNA derived from T cells, B-cell-depleted T cells, or PBMCs. Deeply sampled blood TCRbeta repertoires from subjects exposed to, actively infected with, or recovered from COVID-19 were included in the dataset.

What the research found in general, with its limitations: How much clinical and demographic metadata was included differed by source and by participant, and the metadata was provided uncurated.

In this chain, TRBV11-2 is recombined with TRBJ1-5; the D segment cannot be called with confidence. The TCR originated in a woman aged 55-69 years who had recovered from COVID-19. Material for sequencing was PBMCs or T cells enriched from blood (not recorded which). The CDR3 amino acid sequence is: CASSARYNQPQHF. In nucleotides, the sequence is TGTGCCAGCAGCGCGCGGTACAATCAGCCCCAGCATTTT.